This T cell receptor (beta chain) was found in a study of T cell responses to AZD1222 COVID-19 vaccine. Study results and limitations: Spike was spanned by vaccine-associated CD4 TCRs, with dominance at 160-218 and 743-854.

The CDR3 loop spans 16 amino acids. Trimming stripped 0 bases from V and 7 bases from J, with 16 bases between. Germline V gene lookup returns CDR1 ENHRY and CDR2 SYGVKD. Of note for this clone: Antigen unknown.

Some clones are missing from TCRdb's copy, which holds only in-frame ones; the method was immunoSEQ multiplex PCR. The sample consists of over 100,000 clones, approximately 84% of them appearing once. This chain links TRBV10-3 with TRBJ2-1, with D possibly matching TRBD1 (8 bases). The origin of this receptor is an adult in good health. Sequenced here: peripheral blood, sampled on day 0 of AZD1222 vaccination. The CDR3 sequence is CAISESLGQGGNEQFF. The CDR3 coding sequence is TGTGCCATCAGTGAGTCTCTTGGACAGGGAGGGAATGAGCAGTTCTTC.